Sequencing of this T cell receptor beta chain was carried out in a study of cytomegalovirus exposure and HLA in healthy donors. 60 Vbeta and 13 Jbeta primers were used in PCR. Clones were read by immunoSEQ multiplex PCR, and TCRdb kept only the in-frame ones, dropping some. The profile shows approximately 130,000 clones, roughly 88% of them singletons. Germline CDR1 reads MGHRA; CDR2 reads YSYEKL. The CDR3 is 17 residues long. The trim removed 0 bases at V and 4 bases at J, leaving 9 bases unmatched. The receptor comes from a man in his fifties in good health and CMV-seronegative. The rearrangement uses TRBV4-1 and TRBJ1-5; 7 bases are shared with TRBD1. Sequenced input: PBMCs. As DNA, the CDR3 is TGCGCCAGCAGCCAAGAAGGGGGCCAGGGGGGTAATCAGCCCCAGCATTTT. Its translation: CASSQEGGQGGNQPQHF.